This is a list of T cell receptor beta chains from one sample in a study of post-analysis software for immune sequencing data. TCRdb re-called the PCR reads with MiXCR, one entry per CDR3 protein. Of approximately 660,000 distinct CDR3 sequences listed, around 60% were seen once; the top ten hold approximately 10%. Sequencing was done on a sample of blood. Every receptor here comes from a girl between 2 and 10 years old with multiple sclerosis. Each CDR3 is given without its conserved first and last residue. Each record gives: V gene, D gene, J gene, CDR3 protein. D genes are given only for firm matches.

v_gene: TRBV20-1; d_gene: .; j_gene: TRBJ2-3; CDR3aa: SAKLASSPDTQY
v_gene: TRBV6-6; d_gene: TRBD1; j_gene: TRBJ2-4; CDR3aa: ASRTWTGEGNIQY
v_gene: TRBV5-5; d_gene: .; j_gene: TRBJ2-7; CDR3aa: ASSFSHGGTDLYEQY
v_gene: TRBV6-5; d_gene: .; j_gene: TRBJ1-1; CDR3aa: ASSYASKGHTEAF
v_gene: TRBV29-1; d_gene: .; j_gene: TRBJ2-1; CDR3aa: SFRGTSYNEQF
v_gene: TRBV4-1; d_gene: .; j_gene: TRBJ2-1; CDR3aa: ASSQPGTTYNEQF
v_gene: TRBV28; d_gene: .; j_gene: TRBJ2-1; CDR3aa: ASSIAGGSVGGEQF
v_gene: TRBV5-1; d_gene: .; j_gene: TRBJ2-3; CDR3aa: ASSFSASPTDTQY
v_gene: TRBV7-9; d_gene: .; j_gene: TRBJ2-1; CDR3aa: ASSFPLGGLGNEQF
v_gene: TRBV11-3; d_gene: TRBD2; j_gene: TRBJ2-5; CDR3aa: ASSSPPASGEETQY
v_gene: TRBV5-1; d_gene: .; j_gene: TRBJ2-7; CDR3aa: ASSFTRGGYEQY
v_gene: TRBV5-1; d_gene: .; j_gene: TRBJ1-2; CDR3aa: ASTSDAGGYT
v_gene: TRBV12-3/TRBV12-4; d_gene: .; j_gene: .; CDR3aa: ASSSMTRNEQY
v_gene: TRBV4-1; d_gene: TRBD2; j_gene: TRBJ2-7; CDR3aa: ASSQGLAGQYEQY
v_gene: TRBV28; d_gene: .; j_gene: TRBJ2-4; CDR3aa: ASSYQRTGIQY
v_gene: TRBV27; d_gene: .; j_gene: TRBJ2-3; CDR3aa: ASKAPGPTDTQY
v_gene: TRBV7-6; d_gene: .; j_gene: TRBJ2-3; CDR3aa: ASSLAGLATDTQY
v_gene: TRBV4-3; d_gene: .; j_gene: TRBJ1-5; CDR3aa: ASSHAGVNQPQH